The present TCR beta chain was sequenced within a study of T cell responses to AZD1222 COVID-19 vaccine. Study observations and caveats: Variant regions that are unmutated are reportedly the target of nearly half of spike-specific TCRs. Distributed over spike, vaccine-associated CD4 TCRs predominated at 160-218 and 743-854. At study baseline, merely more than 5 AZD1222 recipients were seropositive. Spike-specific TCR depth and breadth grew after two AZD1222 doses.

Germline CDR1 is SGHDN and CDR2 is FVKESK. V was clipped by 3 bases and J by 1 base, with 8 bases between them. The CDR3 extends over 14 amino acids. Assay: immunoSEQ multiplex PCR; the TCRdb copy retains only in-frame clones and omits some. The sample carries 69,000 or so clones, more than 75% recorded once. About this clone: Antigen: not known.

This receptor was taken from an adult who received the MenACWY meningococcal vaccine as a control. The rearrangement uses TRBV14 and TRBJ2-3; D is uncertain. This specimen consisted of peripheral blood, obtained 28 days after the second dose of the MenACWY control vaccine. The CDR3 reads CASSQIRGTDTQYF. Here the CDR3 DNA reads TGTGCCAGCAGCCAGATAAGGGGCACAGATACGCAGTATTTT.